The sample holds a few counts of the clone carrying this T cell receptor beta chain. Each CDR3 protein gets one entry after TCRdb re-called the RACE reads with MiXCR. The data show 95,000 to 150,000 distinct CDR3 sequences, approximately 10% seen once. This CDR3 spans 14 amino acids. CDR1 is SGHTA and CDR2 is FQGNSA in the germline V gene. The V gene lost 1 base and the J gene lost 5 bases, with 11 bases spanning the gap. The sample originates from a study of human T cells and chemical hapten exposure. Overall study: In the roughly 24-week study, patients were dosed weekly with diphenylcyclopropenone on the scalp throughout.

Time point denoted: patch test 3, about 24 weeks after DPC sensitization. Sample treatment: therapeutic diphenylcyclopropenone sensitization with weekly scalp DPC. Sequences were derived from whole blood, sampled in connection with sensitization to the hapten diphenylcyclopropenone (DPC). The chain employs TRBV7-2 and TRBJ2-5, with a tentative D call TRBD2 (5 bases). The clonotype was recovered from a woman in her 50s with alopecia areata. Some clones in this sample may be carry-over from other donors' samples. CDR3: CASSLGSGKETQYF. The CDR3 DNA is TGTGCCAGCAGCTTAGGATCGGGAAAGGAGACCCAGTACTTC.